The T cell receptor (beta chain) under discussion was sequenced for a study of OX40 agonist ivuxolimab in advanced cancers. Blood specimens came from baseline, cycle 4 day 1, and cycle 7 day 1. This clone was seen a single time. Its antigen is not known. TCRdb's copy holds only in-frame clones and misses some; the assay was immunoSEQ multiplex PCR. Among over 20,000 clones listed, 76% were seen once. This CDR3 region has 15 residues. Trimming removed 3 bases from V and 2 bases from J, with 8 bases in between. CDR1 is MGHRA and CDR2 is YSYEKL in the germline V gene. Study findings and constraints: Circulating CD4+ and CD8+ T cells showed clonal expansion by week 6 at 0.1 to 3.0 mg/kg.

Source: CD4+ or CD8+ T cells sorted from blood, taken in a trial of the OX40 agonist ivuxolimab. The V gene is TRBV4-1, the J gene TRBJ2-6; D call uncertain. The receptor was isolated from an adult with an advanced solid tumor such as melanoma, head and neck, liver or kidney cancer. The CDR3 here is CASSHQVAGANVLTF. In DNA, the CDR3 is TGCGCCAGCAGCCATCAGGTGGCTGGGGCCAACGTCCTGACTTTC.